The 3 T cell receptor beta chains given below trace back to one sample, sequenced in a study of cytomegalovirus exposure and HLA in healthy donors. PCR amplification relied on 60 Vbeta primers (plus 13 Jbeta primers). Only in-frame clones appear in the TCRdb table, and some are missing; sequencing was by immunoSEQ multiplex PCR. This sample has under 110,000 clones, with about 80% found just once. Sample: PBMCs. These receptors were taken from a man aged 40-50 years in good health and CMV-seronegative.

The chain has TRBV6-1 and TRBJ2-5; D possibly corresponds to TRBD1 (7 bases). Germline CDR1 and CDR2: MNHNS and SASEGT. Trimming stripped 10 bases from V and 11 bases from J, with 23 bases between. This CDR3 region has 13 residues. The CDR3 is CANSGQGDREQYF. The CDR3 DNA sequence: TGTGCCAACTCGGGGCAGGGGGATCGGGAGCAGTACTTC.

This clone was recorded only once. The chain employs TRBV5-5 and TRBJ1-1; D is unresolved. The CDR3 runs 13 residues. The ends were cut back, 4 bases at V and 5 bases at J, with 12 bases in the middle. Germline values: CDR1 SGHKS, CDR2 YYEKEE (reference sequence). CDR3: CASSRTSGTEAFF. For the CDR3, the DNA is TGTGCCAGCAGCCGGACGTCGGGAACTGAAGCTTTCTTT.

In its sample, this clone was seen a few times. V is TRBV30 and J is TRBJ2-1, with 10 bases lining up with TRBD2. The CDR3 length is 15 residues. Germline CDR1 and CDR2: GTSNPN and SVGIG (reference sequence). V lost 4 bases and J lost 4; bases outside the gene matches: 7. The CDR3 nucleotides are TGTGCCTGGAATAAGAGCGGGGGGGTATACAATGAGCAGTTCTTC. It yields the protein CAWNKSGGVYNEQFF.